This TCR beta chain was sequenced in a study of blood T cell repertoires in COVID-19. The authors' processing: Amplification from reference gene primers served as the basis for estimated nucleated cell counts. Sequencing was performed with immunoSEQ multiplex PCR; in TCRdb, only in-frame clones are kept and a portion is missing. That table furnishes V, J and clone size, whereas the DNA furnished D and trimming. The sample holds about 490,000 clones, 70% to 90% seen once. The length of the CDR3 is 14 residues. CDR1 is MGHDK, CDR2 SYGVNS, per germline. The ends were cut back, 5 bases at V and 7 bases at J, with 14 bases in the middle.

The sequence was obtained from a human donor in a cohort sampled during active COVID-19. Source material: peripheral blood. This chain connects TRBV25-1 to TRBJ1-4; D is unclear. The DNA for the CDR3 is TGTGCCAGCAGTCCGAATTCACCGGGTGAAAAACTGTTTTTT. As protein: CASSPNSPGEKLFF.